These T cell receptor beta chains were read from a single sample in a study of vaccination effects on CD4 cells after COVID-19. Their recognized antigens are unknown. TCRdb's copy holds only in-frame clones and misses some; the assay was immunoSEQ multiplex PCR. The repertoire holds around 19,000 clones, about 71% seen once, with about 16% in the top ten. The sample here was CD4+ T cells from PBMCs cultured with HCoV-229E spike peptides, taken before COVID-19 vaccination. All receptors derive from a human donor who received a COVID-19 vaccine. CDR3s include the opening cysteine and the closing phenylalanine or tryptophan. The order of the fields is V gene, J gene, clone size, D gene, CDR3 DNA, CDR3 protein. A D gene is named only where the DNA matches it firmly. Where a row states a size, it is once, few, many or the class of an expanded clone; other rows omit it.

TRBV7-9	TRBJ1-1	NA	NA	TGTGCCAGCAGCCTACAGAAGGAAAAAGCTTTCTTT	CASSLQKEKAFF
TRBV12-3/TRBV12-4	TRBJ2-3	NA	NA	TGTGCCAGCAGGGGTGGTAGGACGCAGTATTTT	CASRGGRTQYF
TRBV4-1	TRBJ2-1	NA	TRBD2	TGCGCCAGCAGCCAAGATACTAGCGGGAGTGGCTCCTACAATGAGCAGTTCTTC	CASSQDTSGSGSYNEQFF
TRBV6-5	TRBJ2-7	NA	TRBD2	TGTGCCAGCAGTTCTGGGGGACTAGCGGGGACTGAGCAGTACTTC	CASSSGGLAGTEQYF
TRBV7-9	TRBJ1-6	NA	NA	TGTGCCAGCAGCTTAGAACGGGGAAATTCACCCCTCCACTTT	CASSLERGNSPLHF
TRBV6-5	TRBJ2-3	NA	TRBD2	TGTGCCAGCAAGCGGGGGGCGATCGGAGATACGCAGTATTTT	CASKRGAIGDTQYF
TRBV4-1	TRBJ2-1	NA	NA	TGCGCCAGCAGCCAAGATAGTGTCGGGGAGCAGTTCTTC	CASSQDSVGEQFF
TRBV7-9	TRBJ2-3	NA	NA	TGTGCCAGCAGCTCCCCCGGGGGTACGCAGTATTTT	CASSSPGGTQYF
TRBV6-6	TRBJ1-1	few	NA	TGTGCCAGCAGTTCCATGAACACTGAAGCTTTCTTT	CASSSMNTEAFF
TRBV28	TRBJ1-2	NA	NA	TGTGCCAGCAGTTTAAGCACGCCAGTTAACTATGGCTACACCTTC	CASSLSTPVNYGYTF
TRBV15	TRBJ2-7	few	TRBD1	TGTGCCACCAGCAGCGCTAACAGGGGGTCATTCCCCTCCTACGAGCAGTACTTC	CATSSANRGSFPSYEQYF
TRBV3-1/TRBV3-2	TRBJ2-5	NA	NA	TGTGCCAGCAGCCAGTTTCGAGGGGGAGGGGAGACCCAGTACTTC	CASSQFRGGGETQYF
TRBV4-2	TRBJ1-4	few	TRBD1	TGTGCCAGCAGCCAAGATAGGAAGGACAGGACTGAAAAACTGTTTTTT	CASSQDRKDRTEKLFF
TRBV28	TRBJ1-1	NA	NA	TGTGCCAGCAGTTCGCTAACAGGGTCCTCCTCGAAAGCTTTCTTT	CASSSLTGSSSKAFF
TRBV10-1	TRBJ2-3	NA	NA	TGCGCCAGCAGAGGGATTACAGATACGCAGTATTTT	CASRGITDTQYF
TRBV19	TRBJ2-3	NA	NA	TGTGCCAGTAGTATTGGCCCTAGCACAGATACGCAGTATTTT	CASSIGPSTDTQYF
TRBV6-5	TRBJ2-7	NA	TRBD2	TGTGCCAGCAGGGCTAGCGGGAGGGGCGACGAGCAGTACTTC	CASRASGRGDEQYF
TRBV2	TRBJ2-2	NA	NA	TGTGCCAGCAAAAGGACAGATTCCACCGGGGAGCTGTTTTTT	CASKRTDSTGELFF
TRBV20-1	TRBJ2-3	NA	NA	TGCAGTGCGGAGAAACCAGATACGCAGTATTTT	CSAEKPDTQYF
TRBV5-1	TRBJ2-2	NA	NA	TGCGCCAGCAGCTTCCGGTATTCGAACACCGGGGAGCTGTTTTTT	CASSFRYSNTGELFF
TRBV6-5	TRBJ2-6	NA	NA	TGTGCCAGCAGGGGGTCTGGGGCCAACGTCCTGACTTTC	CASRGSGANVLTF
TRBV2	TRBJ2-3	NA	TRBD2	TGTGCCAGCAGGGCGGGACAGCGGGAGGGCCCAGCTGATACGCAGTATTTT	CASRAGQREGPADTQYF
TRBV7-9	TRBJ2-6	NA	NA	TGTGCCAGCAGCTTGGTGGGCTCTGGGGCCAACGTCCTGACTTTC	CASSLVGSGANVLTF
TRBV11-2	TRBJ2-2	NA	NA	TGTGCCAGCAGCTTATCGGTAACGAACACCGGGGAGCTGTTTTTT	CASSLSVTNTGELFF
TRBV21-1	TRBJ1-2	NA	NA	TGTGCCAGCAGCACGACGTCTCATGGCTACACCTTC	CASSTTSHGYTF
TRBV29-1	TRBJ2-7	NA	TRBD1	TGCAGCGTTGCCCTCGACAGGGGGGACGAGCAGTACTTC	CSVALDRGDEQYF
TRBV30	TRBJ1-2	NA	NA	TGTGCCTGGAGTGGAGGTGGCTACACCTTC	CAWSGGGYTF
TRBV19	TRBJ2-1	NA	NA	TGTGCCAGTAGTACGGGGGTATCTGCCTACAATGAGCAGTTCTTC	CASSTGVSAYNEQFF
TRBV7-9	TRBJ1-2	large	NA	TGTGCCAGCAGCCTATCCCTAGGGTCGGGCTATGGCTACACCTTC	CASSLSLGSGYGYTF
TRBV2	TRBJ2-7	once	NA	TGTGCCAGCAGTGTAGAGGGCTCCTACGAGCAGTACTTC	CASSVEGSYEQYF
TRBV2	TRBJ1-2	NA	TRBD1	TGTGCCAGCAGGGACACAGGGGGCGTAGGGTATGGCTACACCTTC	CASRDTGGVGYGYTF
TRBV5-1	TRBJ2-3	NA	NA	TGCGCCAGCAGAGCCCGCCCAGGGGTCACAGATACGCAGTATTTT	CASRARPGVTDTQYF
TRBV7-6	TRBJ2-7	once	TRBD2	TGTGCCAGCAGCCTGACTAGCGGGAGGGCCGCCGAGCAGTACTTC	CASSLTSGRAAEQYF
TRBV2	TRBJ2-7	NA	NA	TGTGCCAGCAGTGAACCCTTTGAGTACGAGCAGTACTTC	CASSEPFEYEQYF
TRBV20-1	TRBJ2-1	NA	NA	TGCAGTGCTAGAGATTTCCCAGAGGTGTTCTTC	CSARDFPEVFF
TRBV25-1	TRBJ1-1	few	NA	TGTGCCAGCATTAATTCGGGCACTGAAGCTTTCTTT	CASINSGTEAFF
TRBV2	TRBJ1-3	NA	TRBD1	TGTGCCAGCACTCCGATGACAGGGACTTTTGGAAACACCATATATTTT	CASTPMTGTFGNTIYF
TRBV6-4	TRBJ1-5	NA	NA	TGTGCCAGCAGTGAGTGGGGCTCGGGTCAGCCCCAGCATTTT	CASSEWGSGQPQHF
TRBV5-5	TRBJ1-1	NA	NA	TGTGCCAGCAGCTTGGGCAAGAGATCTGACGAAGCTTTCTTT	CASSLGKRSDEAFF
TRBV6-1	TRBJ1-1	few	TRBD1	TGTGCCAGCAGTGAAGCGGGGACAGGACCGACTGAAGCTTTCTTT	CASSEAGTGPTEAFF
TRBV12-5	TRBJ2-3	NA	TRBD1	TGTGCTAGTGCGCGTCCTAAAAAGGGGGCTTTTGGCACAGATACGCAGTATTTT	CASARPKKGAFGTDTQYF
TRBV18	TRBJ1-2	NA	NA	TGTGCCAGCTCAAGAGACAGGATCTATGGCTACACCTTC	CASSRDRIYGYTF
TRBV19	TRBJ2-6	NA	NA	TGTGCCAGTAGTATAGTCCTATTTAGTGGGGGGCGCATCTCTGGGGCCAACGTCCTGACTTTC	CASSIVLFSGGRISGANVLTF
TRBV6-5	TRBJ1-4	NA	NA	TGTGCCAGCAGTTCCTACGGGGGGGAAAAACTGTTTTTT	CASSSYGGEKLFF
TRBV30	TRBJ2-5	NA	NA	TGTGCCTGGAATACCCAGGGGCGCAGGGAGACCCAGTACTTC	CAWNTQGRRETQYF
TRBV19	TRBJ2-2	once	TRBD2	TGTGCCAGTAGTATAGGGCGGGGGGCTGGCACCGGGGAGCTGTTTTTT	CASSIGRGAGTGELFF
TRBV5-6	TRBJ2-3	NA	TRBD1	TGTGCCAGCAGCAAAACCGGGACAGAACTCACAGATACGCAGTATTTT	CASSKTGTELTDTQYF
TRBV5-4	TRBJ2-7	NA	TRBD1	TGTGCCAGCAGCCTACTGACAGGGGGATCGGTGGAGCAGTACTTC	CASSLLTGGSVEQYF
TRBV3-1/TRBV3-2	TRBJ2-7	NA	NA	TGTGCCAGCAGCCAACACGGGACCGCCTCGGCCTACGAGCAGTACTTC	CASSQHGTASAYEQYF
TRBV5-1	TRBJ2-3	NA	NA	TGCGCCAGCAGCCTTGGACAGAACACAGATACGCAGTATTTT	CASSLGQNTDTQYF
TRBV5-1	TRBJ1-1	NA	TRBD1	TGCGCCAGCAGCGGTCCCGGGACAGTCACTGAAGCTTTCTTT	CASSGPGTVTEAFF
TRBV9	TRBJ2-1	NA	NA	TGTGCCAGCAGCGTAGGGACAGCCTTATCCTACAATGAGCAGTTCTTC	CASSVGTALSYNEQFF
TRBV2	TRBJ1-3	few	NA	TGTGCCAGCAGTGAGAAGAGGGATTCCTTTGGGGGCACCATATATTTT	CASSEKRDSFGGTIYF
TRBV4-1	TRBJ2-3	NA	NA	TGCGCCAGCAGCCAAGATAGTCGCCCTACGCAGTATTTT	CASSQDSRPTQYF
TRBV25-1	TRBJ1-3	medium-sized	NA	TGTGCCAGCAGTGAATTGGCAGGGGCCAACTCTGGAAACACCATATATTTT	CASSELAGANSGNTIYF
TRBV13	TRBJ1-1	NA	NA	TGTGCCAGCAGCCGCCGGGGGCGAACTGAAGCTTTCTTT	CASSRRGRTEAFF
TRBV6-5	TRBJ1-2	NA	NA	TGTGCCAGCAGTCCCTTTGAAGGGGCTAACTATGGCTACACCTTC	CASSPFEGANYGYTF
TRBV4-1	TRBJ1-4	NA	TRBD1	TGCGCCAGCAGAGCCAAGAGGACAGGGGGAAGGGAGGAGGAAAAACTGTTTTTT	CASRAKRTGGREEEKLFF